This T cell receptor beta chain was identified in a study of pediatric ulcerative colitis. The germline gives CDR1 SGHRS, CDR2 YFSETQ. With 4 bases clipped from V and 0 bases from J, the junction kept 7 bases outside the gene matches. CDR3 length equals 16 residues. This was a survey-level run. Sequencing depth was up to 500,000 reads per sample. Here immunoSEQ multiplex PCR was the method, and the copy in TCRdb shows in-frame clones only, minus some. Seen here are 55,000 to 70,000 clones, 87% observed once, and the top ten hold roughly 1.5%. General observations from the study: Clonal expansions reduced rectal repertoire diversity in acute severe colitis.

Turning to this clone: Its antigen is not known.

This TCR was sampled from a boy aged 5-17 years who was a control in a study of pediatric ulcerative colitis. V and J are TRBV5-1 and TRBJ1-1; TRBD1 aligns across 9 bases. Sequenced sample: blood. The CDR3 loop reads CASSPRTGVMNTEAFF. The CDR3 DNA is TGCGCCAGCAGCCCCCGGACAGGGGTTATGAACACTGAAGCTTTCTTT. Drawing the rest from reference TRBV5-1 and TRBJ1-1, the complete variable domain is KAGVTQTPRYLIKTRGQQVTLSCSPISGHRSVSWYQQTPGQGLQFLFEYFSETQRNKGNFPGRFSGRQFSNSRSEMNVSTLELGDSALYLCASSPRTGVMNTEAFFGQGTRLTVV.